These 14 T cell receptor beta chains share one sample of origin, sequenced in a study of somatic mutations in cytotoxic T cells in rheumatoid arthritis (TCRdb year 2017). Library creation used the immunoSEQ multiplex PCR assay. TCRdb provides this immuneACCESS table in a form limited to in-frame rearrangements. Some clones are lacking; in checked studies, under half of them reflect an unresolved V gene, and why the rest are absent is not known. Across this sample there are about 26,000 clones, with 82% seen only once. Around 5% of the sample is taken by the ten largest. The sequenced material came from CD8+ T cells sorted from blood. Receptors were obtained from a man aged 45-60 years in good health.

Here the CDR3 DNA reads TGCAGCGCAAAGGGGGAGGGACAGAGAGCCAAAAACATTCAGTACTTC. This sequence encodes CSAKGEGQRAKNIQYF. The chain employs TRBV29-1 and TRBJ2-4, with D possibly called TRBD1 or TRBD2 (7 bases each). CDR3 length equals 16 residues. V was pared by 7 bases and J by 0 bases, with 19 bases between. Germline V CDR1 and CDR2: SQVTM, ANQGSEA.

This clone showed up just a few times. The V and J genes are TRBV11-2 and TRBJ1-1, with unresolved D. The CDR3 contains 12 residues. From germline, CDR1 is SGHAT and CDR2 FQNNGV. V shed 2 bases and J shed 1 base, with 2 bases lying between them. The CDR3 loop reads CASSLWNTEAFF. CDR3 sequence (DNA): TGTGCCAGCAGCTTATGGAACACTGAAGCTTTCTTT.

CDR3 region: CASQGRTDTQYF. CDR3 DNA sequence: TGTGCCAGCCAAGGAAGGACAGATACGCAGTATTTT. This chain joins TRBV7-9 and TRBJ2-3; D unresolved. The CDR3 extends over 12 amino acids. V was pared by 8 bases and J by 3 bases, with 9 bases between. The germline gives CDR1 SEHNR, CDR2 FQNEAQ (reference sequence).

V and J are TRBV7-9 and TRBJ2-1, with D unresolved. V was clipped by 9 bases and J by 8 bases, with 11 bases between them. The CDR3 loop spans 11 amino acids. CDR1 is SEHNR and CDR2 is FQNEAQ in the germline V gene (reference sequence). The CDR3 sequence: CARAPIYEQFF. As DNA, the CDR3 is TGTGCCAGGGCCCCTATTTATGAGCAGTTCTTC.

The chain couples TRBV5-1 to TRBJ1-5, with D maybe TRBD1 (6 bases). Trimming pared 0 bases from V and 0 bases from J, leaving 10 bases between. The CDR3 is 16 residues long. Germline-derived CDR1 and CDR2 are SGHRS and YFSETQ. The DNA of the CDR3 is TGCGCCAGCAGCTTGGGGACAGATTATAGCAATCAGCCCCAGCATTTT. This encodes CASSLGTDYSNQPQHF.

The chain carries TRBV2 and TRBJ2-1; D possibly corresponds to TRBD2 (6 bases). CDR3 length: 15 amino acids. Germline V gene data show CDR1 as SNHLY and CDR2 as FYNNEI. V shed 3 bases and J shed 5 bases, with 14 bases lying between them. The CDR3 DNA sequence: TGTGCCAGCAGTGACTTTTGGCGGGATAACAATGAGCAGTTCTTC. Protein: CASSDFWRDNNEQFF.

This chain joins TRBV4-1 and TRBJ1-2, with 9 nucleotides matching TRBD1. The CDR3 totals 15 residues. V dropped 2 bases and J dropped 5; count of bases not matched to a gene: 6. Germline loops: CDR1 MGHRA, CDR2 YSYEKL. CDR3 DNA: TGCGCCAGCAGCCAAAACTCAGGGACAGGGTATGGCTACACCTTC. Translated, it gives CASSQNSGTGYGYTF.

This sequence joins TRBV9 and TRBJ2-1, with 9 bases that match TRBD1. The CDR3 runs 14 residues. Germline assignment: CDR1 SGDLS and CDR2 YYNGEE. V lost 3 bases, J lost 7 bases, and 5 bases stayed unmatched. As DNA, the CDR3 is TGTGCCAGCAGCGAGGACAGGGGTTGGAATGAGCAGTTCTTC. Its protein product is CASSEDRGWNEQFF.

The rearrangement uses TRBV5-6 and TRBJ2-3; TRBD2 matches at 10 bases. This CDR3 is 18 amino acids long. V lost 0 bases to trimming and J lost 4 bases; unmatched junction nucleotides: 11. Germline CDR1 and CDR2: SGHDT and YYEEEE. In DNA form, the CDR3 reads TGTGCCAGCAGCTTGGGCTTGCTAGCGGGAGAAGGAGCAGATACGCAGTATTTT. It yields the protein CASSLGLLAGEGADTQYF.

This chain uses TRBV30 with TRBJ2-1; TRBD1 matches at 7 bases. V dropped 1 base and J dropped 0; count of bases not matched to a gene: 9. Germline V lookup: CDR1 GTSNPN, CDR2 SVGIG (reference sequence). The CDR3 runs 17 residues. CDR3 nucleotides: TGTGCCTGGAGTGCTTCGCCCCGGGACAGCTCCTACAATGAGCAGTTCTTC. It yields the protein CAWSASPRDSSYNEQFF. Full variable domain (outside the CDR3, taken from reference TRBV30 and TRBJ2-1): SQTIHQWPATLVQPVGSPLSLECTVEGTSNPNLYWYRQAAGRGLQLLFYSVGIGQISSEVPQNLSASRPQDRQFILSSKKLLLSDSGFYLCAWSASPRDSSYNEQFFGPGTRLTVL.

The V call is TRBV4-2, the J call TRBJ2-1; weak D call: TRBD1 (7 bases). V shed 2 bases and J shed 6 bases, with 20 bases lying between them. Germline V CDR1 and CDR2: LGHNA, YNFKEQ. The CDR3 sequence is 17 residues long. The CDR3 reads CASSQTLRGQRSNEQFF. CDR3 bases: TGTGCCAGCAGCCAAACCCTGCGGGGACAGCGGAGCAATGAGCAGTTCTTC.

V usage is TRBV9 and J usage is TRBJ1-5; 8 bases map to TRBD1. Germline-derived CDR1 and CDR2 are SGDLS and YYNGEE. The CDR3 extends over 14 amino acids. The V gene end was trimmed by 2 bases and the J gene end by 6 bases; junction bases not matched to a gene: 4. The CDR3 sequence: CASSVGQGSQPQHF. The CDR3 nucleotides read TGTGCCAGCAGCGTCGGACAGGGATCTCAGCCCCAGCATTTT.

The V and J genes are TRBV7-8 and TRBJ2-1, with a weak D call TRBD2 (5 bases). V gave up 1 base and J gave up 5 bases, with 15 bases separating them. The CDR3 length is 16 residues. CDR1 and CDR2 (germline): SGHVS, FQNEAQ. The CDR3 reads CASSLVPSDSNNEQFF. In DNA form, the CDR3 reads TGTGCCAGCAGCTTAGTCCCATCGGACTCGAACAATGAGCAGTTCTTC.

The rearrangement joins TRBV2 to TRBJ1-4; TRBD1 is a possible D gene (5 bases). The germline V gene has CDR1 SNHLY and CDR2 FYNNEI. This CDR3 has 12 residues. V was pared by 10 bases and J by 4 bases, with 10 bases between. CDR3 DNA: TGTGCCAAGAATGGGGGTAATGAAAAACTGTTTTTT. It codes for CAKNGGNEKLFF.